One and the same sample provided the 4 T cell receptor beta chains below, sequenced in a study of blood T cell repertoires in COVID-19. Some clones are missing from TCRdb's copy, which holds only in-frame ones; the method was immunoSEQ multiplex PCR. The sample lists some 320,000 clones; about 91% were seen once. The sequenced sample was peripheral blood. The receptors here all came from a woman in her 30s who had recovered from COVID-19.

V is TRBV27 and J is TRBJ2-5, with 13 bases aligning to TRBD2. V gave up 10 bases and J gave up 1 base; unmatched junction bases: 9. CDR1 is MNHEY and CDR2 is SMNVEV in the germline V gene (reference sequence). This CDR3 is built from 16 residues. DNA of the CDR3: TGTGCCACCGCAAGACTAGCGGGGGGTTTCCAAGAGACCCAGTACTTC. Protein product: CATARLAGGFQETQYF.

This clone was found a few times. V usage is TRBV4-1 and J usage is TRBJ1-5; weak D call: TRBD1 (6 bases). V was shortened by 4 bases and J by 6 bases, with 16 bases between the two germline ends. This CDR3 has 15 amino acids. CDR1 is MGHRA, CDR2 YSYEKL, per germline. The CDR3 region has the DNA TGCGCCAGCAGCCTACAGGGTGTTGGGTCTCAGCCCCAGCATTTT. Amino acid sequence: CASSLQGVGSQPQHF.

This chain uses TRBV5-5 with TRBJ1-6; D is undetermined. V was trimmed by 4 bases and J by 0 bases, leaving 11 bases between them. This CDR3 comprises 16 residues. Looked up from germline, CDR1 is SGHKS and CDR2 is YYEKEE (reference sequence). The CDR3 nucleotides are TGTGCCAGCAGCCCCTACCTGAGCTCCTATAATTCACCCCTCCACTTT. This encodes CASSPYLSSYNSPLHF.

This chain connects TRBV28 to TRBJ2-7; TRBD1 matches at 7 bases. With 4 bases clipped from V and 0 bases from J, the junction kept 6 bases outside the gene matches. The germline V gene encodes CDR1 MDHEN and CDR2 SYDVKM. CDR3 length: 15 residues. This CDR3 is CASSSGTAYSYEQYF. The CDR3 DNA reads TGTGCCAGCAGTTCCGGGACAGCTTACTCCTACGAGCAGTACTTC.